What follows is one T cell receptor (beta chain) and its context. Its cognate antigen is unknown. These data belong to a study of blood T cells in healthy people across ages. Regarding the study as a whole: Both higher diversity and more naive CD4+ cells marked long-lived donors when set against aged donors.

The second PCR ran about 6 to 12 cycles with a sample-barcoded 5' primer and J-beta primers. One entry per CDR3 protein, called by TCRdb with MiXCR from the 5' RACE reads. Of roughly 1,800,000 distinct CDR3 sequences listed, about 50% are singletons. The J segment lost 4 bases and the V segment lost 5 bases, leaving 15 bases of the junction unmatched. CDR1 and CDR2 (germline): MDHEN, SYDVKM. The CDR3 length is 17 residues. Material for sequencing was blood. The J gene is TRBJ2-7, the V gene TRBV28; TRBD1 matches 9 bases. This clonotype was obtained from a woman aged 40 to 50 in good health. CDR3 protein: CASSTGGIGGSAYEQYF. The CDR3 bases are TGTGCCAGCAGTACAGGGGGCATCGGCGGGTCCGCTTACGAGCAGTACTTC. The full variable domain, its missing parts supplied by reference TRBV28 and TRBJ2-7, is DVKVTQSSRYLVKRTGEKVFLECVQDMDHENMFWYRQDPGLGLRLIYFSYDVKMKEKGDIPEGYSVSREKKERFSLILESASTNQTSMYLCASSTGGIGGSAYEQYFGPGTRLTVT.